The 11 T cell receptor beta chains reported below all come from one sample, sequenced in a study of PD-L1 blockade in urothelial cancer. The time point was: pretreatment peripheral blood. Using immunoSEQ multiplex PCR, the repertoire was profiled, and TCRdb retains in-frame clones only, with some absent. The sample carries tens of thousands of clones, about 81% recorded once. Sequences were derived from PBMCs, sampled around atezolizumab (anti-PD-L1) treatment. Receptor source: a man between 65 and 85 years old with urothelial cancer.

The V gene is TRBV5-4, the J gene TRBJ1-1; D gene uncertain. Germline CDR1 reads SGHNT; CDR2 reads YYREEE (reference sequence). This CDR3 comprises 12 residues. The V end lost 0 bases, the J end lost 4 bases, and 4 bases lay between the germline ends. CDR3 DNA sequence: TGTGCCAGCAGCTTGGAGAGCACTGAAGCTTTCTTT. This gives the protein CASSLESTEAFF.

This chain connects TRBV28 to TRBJ1-5; TRBD1 is a possible D gene (6 bases). V was cut by 6 bases and J by 7 bases, with 19 bases left in between. This CDR3 region has 15 residues. Germline CDR1 reads MDHEN; CDR2 reads SYDVKM. The CDR3 loop reads CASRSEGHLGQPQHF. The CDR3, as DNA: TGTGCCAGCAGGTCAGAGGGACATCTGGGCCAGCCCCAGCATTTT.

For the CDR3, the DNA is TGTGCCAGCAGCCGTAGCGGGAACGCATACAATGAGCAGTTCTTC. Residues: CASSRSGNAYNEQFF. The chain couples TRBV7-3 to TRBJ2-1, with 8 nucleotides matching TRBD2. J was trimmed by 4 bases and V by 5 bases; bases with no gene match: 7. CDR3 length: 15 residues. Germline lookup yields CDR1 SGHTA and CDR2 FQGTGA.

In this sample, this clone turned up many times. The rearrangement joins TRBV7-9 to TRBJ1-2; TRBD1 is a possible D gene (5 bases). The V gene's germline CDR1 is SEHNR and CDR2 FQNEAQ (reference sequence). The V and J ends lost 5 bases and 4 bases respectively, with 11 bases between them. The CDR3 is made up of 13 amino acids. The CDR3 nucleotides read TGTGCCAGCAGCCCCGGAGGGGTCTATGGCTACACCTTC. Its translation is CASSPGGVYGYTF. Full variable domain (missing parts from reference TRBV7-9 and TRBJ1-2): DTGVSQNPRHKITKRGQNVTFRCDPISEHNRLYWYRQTLGQGPEFLTYFQNEAQLEKSRLLSDRFSAERPKGSFSTLEIQRTEQGDSAMYLCASSPGGVYGYTFGSGTRLTVV.

The chain uses TRBV6-6 and TRBJ1-1; unclear D gene. Germline V lookup: CDR1 MNHNY, CDR2 SVGAGI (reference sequence). This CDR3 contains 12 residues. Trimming took 6 bases from V and 5 from J, leaving 10 bases between them. DNA for the CDR3: TGTGCCAGCAGGGACGAGGGTACTGAAGCTTTCTTT. This gives the protein CASRDEGTEAFF.

The chain combines TRBV30 with TRBJ1-4; D unclear. Germline V gene data show CDR1 as GTSNPN and CDR2 as SVGIG (reference sequence). The CDR3 is 11 residues long. The germline V and J ends were trimmed by 5 bases and 7 bases, with 8 bases remaining between them. The CDR3 DNA is TGTGCCTGGCCATGGAGTGAAAAACTGTTTTTT. Its translation is CAWPWSEKLFF.

The chain has TRBV19 and TRBJ1-4; D is unresolved. Looked up from germline, CDR1 is LNHDA and CDR2 is SQIVND (reference sequence). This CDR3 has 15 amino acids. Trimming left V 6 bases short and J 7 bases short, with 18 bases between. CDR3 amino acids: CASRFVTLGTEKLFF. The CDR3 DNA reads TGTGCCAGTAGATTTGTCACGTTGGGCACTGAAAAACTGTTTTTT.

The chain links TRBV5-4 to TRBJ2-7, with D maybe TRBD1 (6 bases). The V end lost 3 bases, the J end lost 4 bases, and 14 bases lay between the germline ends. The CDR3 length is 14 residues. Looked up from germline, CDR1 is SGHNT and CDR2 is YYREEE (reference sequence). In nucleotides, the CDR3 is TGTGCCAGCAGCTCAGGACAGTCCGCTTACGAGCAGTACTTC. Its translation is CASSSGQSAYEQYF.

The chain uses TRBV19 and TRBJ2-4; 8 bases match TRBD2. Trimming at V came to 6 bases and at J to 7 bases, leaving 14 bases not matched to a gene. Germline lookup yields CDR1 LNHDA and CDR2 SQIVND (reference sequence). CDR3 length: 16 amino acids. The DNA of the CDR3 is TGTGCCAGTAGCGGGGGGGACGCCCGGGGAGCGAACATTCAGTACTTC. Translating gives CASSGGDARGANIQYF.

The gene calls are TRBV5-1 and TRBJ2-5, with 10 bases fitting TRBD2. Germline V gene sequence: CDR1 SGHRS, CDR2 YFSETQ. The CDR3 covers 19 residues. The J segment lost 3 bases and the V segment lost 0 bases, leaving 14 bases of the junction unmatched. The CDR3 region has the DNA TGCGCCAGCAGCTTGGCACCGAAAGGAGCTAGCGGGAGTAAAGAGACCCAGTACTTC. Amino acid sequence: CASSLAPKGASGSKETQYF.

This sequence joins TRBV28 and TRBJ1-1; TRBD1 might be the D (6 bases). CDR1 and CDR2 from the germline V gene are MDHEN and SYDVKM. V shed 6 bases and J shed 5 bases, with 16 bases lying between them. CDR3 length: 14 amino acids. CDR3 protein: CASRGLGALTEAFF. CDR3 DNA sequence: TGTGCCAGCAGGGGGTTGGGGGCGTTGACTGAAGCTTTCTTT.